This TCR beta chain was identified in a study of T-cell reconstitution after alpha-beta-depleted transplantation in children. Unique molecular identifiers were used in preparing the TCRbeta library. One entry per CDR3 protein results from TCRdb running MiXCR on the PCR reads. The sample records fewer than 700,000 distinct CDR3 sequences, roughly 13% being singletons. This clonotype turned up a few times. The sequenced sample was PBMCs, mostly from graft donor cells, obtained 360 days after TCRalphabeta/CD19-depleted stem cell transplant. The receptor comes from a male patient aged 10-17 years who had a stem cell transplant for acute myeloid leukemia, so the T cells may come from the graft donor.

The CDR3 bases are TGTGCCAGCAGTTTTGGGAGGGTAGGACAGCCCCAGCATTTT. It codes for CASSFGRVGQPQHF. The rearrangement joins TRBV28 to TRBJ1-5; no clear D. The V end was cut by 3 bases, the J end by 7 bases, with 13 bases between. Germline CDR1 reads MDHEN; CDR2 reads SYDVKM. CDR3 length: 14 residues.